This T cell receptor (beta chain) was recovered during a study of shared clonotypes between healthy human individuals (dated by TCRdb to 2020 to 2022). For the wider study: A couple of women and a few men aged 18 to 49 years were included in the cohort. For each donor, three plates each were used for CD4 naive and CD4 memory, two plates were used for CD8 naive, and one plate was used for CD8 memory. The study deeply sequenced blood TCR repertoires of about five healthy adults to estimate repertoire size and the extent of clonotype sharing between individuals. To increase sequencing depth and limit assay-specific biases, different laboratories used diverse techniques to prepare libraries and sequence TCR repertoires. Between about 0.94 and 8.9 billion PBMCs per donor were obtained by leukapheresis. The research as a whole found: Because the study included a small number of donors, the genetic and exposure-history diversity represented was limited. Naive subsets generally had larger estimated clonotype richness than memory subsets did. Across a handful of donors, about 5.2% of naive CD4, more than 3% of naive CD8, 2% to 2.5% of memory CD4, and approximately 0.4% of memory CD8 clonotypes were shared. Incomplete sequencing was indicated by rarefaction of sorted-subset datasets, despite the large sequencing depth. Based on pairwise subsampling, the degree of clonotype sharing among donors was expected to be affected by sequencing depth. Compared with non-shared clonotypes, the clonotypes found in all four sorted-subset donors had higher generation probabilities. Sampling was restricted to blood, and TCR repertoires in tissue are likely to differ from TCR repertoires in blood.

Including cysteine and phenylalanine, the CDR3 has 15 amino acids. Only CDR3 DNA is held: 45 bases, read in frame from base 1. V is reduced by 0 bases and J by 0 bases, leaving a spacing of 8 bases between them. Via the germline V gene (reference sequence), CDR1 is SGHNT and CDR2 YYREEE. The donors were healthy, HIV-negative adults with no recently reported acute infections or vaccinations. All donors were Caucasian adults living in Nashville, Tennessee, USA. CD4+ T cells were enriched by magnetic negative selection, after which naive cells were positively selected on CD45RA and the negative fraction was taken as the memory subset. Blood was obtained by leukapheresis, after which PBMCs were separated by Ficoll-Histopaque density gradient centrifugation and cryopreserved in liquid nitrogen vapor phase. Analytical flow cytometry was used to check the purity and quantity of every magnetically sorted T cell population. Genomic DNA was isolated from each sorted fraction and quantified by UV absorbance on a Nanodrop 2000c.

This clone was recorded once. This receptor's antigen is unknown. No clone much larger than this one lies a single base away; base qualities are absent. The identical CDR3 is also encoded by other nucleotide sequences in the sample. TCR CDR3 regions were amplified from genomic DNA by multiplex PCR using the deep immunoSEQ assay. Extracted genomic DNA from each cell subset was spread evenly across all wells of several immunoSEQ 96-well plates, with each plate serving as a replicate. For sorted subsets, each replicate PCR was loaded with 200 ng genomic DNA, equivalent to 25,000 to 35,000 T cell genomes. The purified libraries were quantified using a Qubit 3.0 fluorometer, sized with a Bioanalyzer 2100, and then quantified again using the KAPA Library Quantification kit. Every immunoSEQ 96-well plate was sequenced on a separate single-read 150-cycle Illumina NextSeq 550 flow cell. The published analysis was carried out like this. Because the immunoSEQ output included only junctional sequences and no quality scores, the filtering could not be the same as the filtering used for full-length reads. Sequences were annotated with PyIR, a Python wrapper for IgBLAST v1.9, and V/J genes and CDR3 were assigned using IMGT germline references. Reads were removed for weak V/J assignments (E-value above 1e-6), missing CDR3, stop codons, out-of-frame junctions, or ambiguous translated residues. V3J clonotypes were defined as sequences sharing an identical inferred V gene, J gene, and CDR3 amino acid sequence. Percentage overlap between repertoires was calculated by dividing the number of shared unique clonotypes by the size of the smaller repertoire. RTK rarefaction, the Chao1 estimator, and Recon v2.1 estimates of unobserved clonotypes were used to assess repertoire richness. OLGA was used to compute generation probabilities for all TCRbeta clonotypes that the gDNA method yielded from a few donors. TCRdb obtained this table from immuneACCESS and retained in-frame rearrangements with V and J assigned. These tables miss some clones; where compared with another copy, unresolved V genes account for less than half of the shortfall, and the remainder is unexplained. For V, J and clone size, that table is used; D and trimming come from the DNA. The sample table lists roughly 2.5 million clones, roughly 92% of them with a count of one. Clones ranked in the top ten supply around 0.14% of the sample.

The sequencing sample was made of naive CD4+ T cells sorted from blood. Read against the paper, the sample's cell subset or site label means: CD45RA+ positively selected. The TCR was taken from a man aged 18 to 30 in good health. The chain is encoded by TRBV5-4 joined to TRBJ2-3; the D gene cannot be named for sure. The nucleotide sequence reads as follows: TGTGCCAGCAGCTTGGTGCCAGGTAGCACAGATACGCAGTATTTT. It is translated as CASSLVPGSTDTQYF.